This entry features one T cell receptor beta chain sequence. Source study methods: How many nucleated cells were present was estimated from reference gene primer amplification. The assay was immunoSEQ multiplex PCR, and TCRdb's table has in-frame clones only and misses some. Clone size and V and J calls were adopted from that table, with D and trimming inferred from the DNA. This repertoire shows tens of thousands of clones, around 76% found once; its top ten account for 15% to 20%. Germline CDR1 is SEHNR and CDR2 is FQNEAQ (reference sequence). V was cut by 1 base and J by 7 bases, with 11 bases left in between. The CDR3 contains 14 residues. These data are taken from a study of blood T cell repertoires in COVID-19. About the research overall: The origin of the acute and convalescent COVID-19 samples was the United States, Italy and Spain. T cells, B-cell-depleted T cells, or PBMCs provided the cDNA or gDNA that served as material.

V is TRBV7-9 and J is TRBJ2-1; D perhaps matches TRBD1 (5 bases). The clonotype originates from a human donor in a cohort sampled during active COVID-19. Source material: peripheral blood. CDR3 bases: TGTGCCAGCAGCTTAGACTACAGGTCGAATGAGCAGTTCTTC. It is translated as CASSLDYRSNEQFF.